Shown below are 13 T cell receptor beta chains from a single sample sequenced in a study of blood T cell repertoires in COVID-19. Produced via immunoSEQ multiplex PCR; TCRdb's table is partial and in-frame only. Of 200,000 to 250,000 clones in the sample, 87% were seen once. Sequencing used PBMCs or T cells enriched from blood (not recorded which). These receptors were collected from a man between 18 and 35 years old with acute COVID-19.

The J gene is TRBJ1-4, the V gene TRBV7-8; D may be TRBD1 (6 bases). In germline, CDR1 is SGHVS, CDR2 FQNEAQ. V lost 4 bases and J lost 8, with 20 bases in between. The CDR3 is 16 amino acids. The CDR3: CASSSRRGGLVEKLFF. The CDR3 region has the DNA TGTGCCAGCAGCTCTCGGCGGGGGGGCTTGGTAGAAAAACTGTTTTTT.

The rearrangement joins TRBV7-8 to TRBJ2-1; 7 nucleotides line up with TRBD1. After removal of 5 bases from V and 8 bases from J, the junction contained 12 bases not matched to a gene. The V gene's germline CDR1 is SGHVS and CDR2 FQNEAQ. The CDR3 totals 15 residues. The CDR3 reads CASSLRDSAGDEQFF. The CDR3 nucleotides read TGTGCCAGCAGCCTCCGGGACAGCGCTGGGGATGAGCAGTTCTTC.

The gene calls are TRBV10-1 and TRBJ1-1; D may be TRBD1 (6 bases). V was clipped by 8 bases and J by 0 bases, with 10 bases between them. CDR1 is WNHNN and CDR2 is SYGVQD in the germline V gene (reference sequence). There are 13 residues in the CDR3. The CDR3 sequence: CASGGQMNTEAFF. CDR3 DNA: TGCGCCAGCGGGGGCCAAATGAACACTGAAGCTTTCTTT.

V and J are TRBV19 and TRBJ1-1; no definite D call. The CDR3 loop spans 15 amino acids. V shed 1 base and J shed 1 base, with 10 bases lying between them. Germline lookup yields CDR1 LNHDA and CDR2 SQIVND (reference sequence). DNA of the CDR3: TGTGCCAGTAGTATAGTTGGCAATGCGAACACTGAAGCTTTCTTT. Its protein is CASSIVGNANTEAFF.

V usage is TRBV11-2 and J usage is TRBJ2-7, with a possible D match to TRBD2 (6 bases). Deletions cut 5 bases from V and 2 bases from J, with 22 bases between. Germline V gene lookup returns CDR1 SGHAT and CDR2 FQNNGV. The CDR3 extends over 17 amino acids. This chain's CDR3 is CASSHLGGYSGTYEQYF. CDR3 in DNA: TGTGCCAGCAGCCACTTGGGGGGATATAGCGGCACCTACGAGCAGTACTTC.

DNA for the CDR3: TGTGCCAGCAGAGACAGGGCCTCTTTGGAGCCCCAGCATTTT. It is translated as CASRDRASLEPQHF. J is TRBJ1-5 and V is TRBV28, with 7 positions matching TRBD1. V shed 6 bases, J shed 8 bases, and the junction held 10 bases outside the gene matches. Per the germline V gene, CDR1 is MDHEN and CDR2 is SYDVKM. The CDR3 length is 14 residues.

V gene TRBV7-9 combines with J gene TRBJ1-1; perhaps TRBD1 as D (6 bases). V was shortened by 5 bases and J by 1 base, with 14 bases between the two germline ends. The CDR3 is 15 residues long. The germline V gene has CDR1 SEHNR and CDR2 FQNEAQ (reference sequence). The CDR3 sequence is CASSGRDNQNTEAFF. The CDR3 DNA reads TGTGCCAGCAGCGGCCGGGACAATCAGAACACTGAAGCTTTCTTT.

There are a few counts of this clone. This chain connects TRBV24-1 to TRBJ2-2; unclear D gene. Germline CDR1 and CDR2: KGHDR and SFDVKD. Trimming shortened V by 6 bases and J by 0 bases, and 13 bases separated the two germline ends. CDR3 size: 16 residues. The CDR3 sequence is CATSSFRAANTGELFF. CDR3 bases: TGTGCCACCAGTTCTTTTAGAGCCGCGAACACCGGGGAGCTGTTTTTT.

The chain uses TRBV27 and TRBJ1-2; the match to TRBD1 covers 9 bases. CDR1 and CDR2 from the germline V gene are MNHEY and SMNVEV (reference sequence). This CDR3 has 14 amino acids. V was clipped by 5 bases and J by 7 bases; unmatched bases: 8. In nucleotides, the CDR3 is TGTGCCAGCAGTCCTAACAGGGGGCAGGGTGGCTACACCTTC. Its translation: CASSPNRGQGGYTF.

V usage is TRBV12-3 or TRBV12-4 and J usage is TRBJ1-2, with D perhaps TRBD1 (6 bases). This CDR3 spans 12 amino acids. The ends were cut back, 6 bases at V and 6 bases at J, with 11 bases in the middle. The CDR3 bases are TGTGCCAGCAGGGGCGCAGGGGATGGCTACACCTTC. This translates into CASRGAGDGYTF.

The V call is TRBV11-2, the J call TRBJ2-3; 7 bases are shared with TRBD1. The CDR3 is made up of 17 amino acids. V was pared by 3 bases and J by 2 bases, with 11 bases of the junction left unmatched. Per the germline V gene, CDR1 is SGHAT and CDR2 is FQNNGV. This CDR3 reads CASSFPPQGRFTDTQYF. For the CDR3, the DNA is TGTGCCAGCAGCTTCCCCCCACAGGGGAGATTCACAGATACGCAGTATTTT.

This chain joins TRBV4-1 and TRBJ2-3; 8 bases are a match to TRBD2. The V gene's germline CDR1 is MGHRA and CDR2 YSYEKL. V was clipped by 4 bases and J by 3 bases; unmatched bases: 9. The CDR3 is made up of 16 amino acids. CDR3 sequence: CASSPRASGLTDTQYF. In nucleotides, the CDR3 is TGCGCCAGCAGCCCTCGCGCTAGCGGGCTAACAGATACGCAGTATTTT.

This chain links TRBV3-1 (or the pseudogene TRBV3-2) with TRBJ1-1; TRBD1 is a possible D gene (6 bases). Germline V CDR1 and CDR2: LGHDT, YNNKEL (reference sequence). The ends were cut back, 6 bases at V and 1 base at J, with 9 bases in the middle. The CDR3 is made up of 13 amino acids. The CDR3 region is CASRTQGNTEAFF. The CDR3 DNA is TGTGCCAGCAGGACACAGGGGAACACTGAAGCTTTCTTT.